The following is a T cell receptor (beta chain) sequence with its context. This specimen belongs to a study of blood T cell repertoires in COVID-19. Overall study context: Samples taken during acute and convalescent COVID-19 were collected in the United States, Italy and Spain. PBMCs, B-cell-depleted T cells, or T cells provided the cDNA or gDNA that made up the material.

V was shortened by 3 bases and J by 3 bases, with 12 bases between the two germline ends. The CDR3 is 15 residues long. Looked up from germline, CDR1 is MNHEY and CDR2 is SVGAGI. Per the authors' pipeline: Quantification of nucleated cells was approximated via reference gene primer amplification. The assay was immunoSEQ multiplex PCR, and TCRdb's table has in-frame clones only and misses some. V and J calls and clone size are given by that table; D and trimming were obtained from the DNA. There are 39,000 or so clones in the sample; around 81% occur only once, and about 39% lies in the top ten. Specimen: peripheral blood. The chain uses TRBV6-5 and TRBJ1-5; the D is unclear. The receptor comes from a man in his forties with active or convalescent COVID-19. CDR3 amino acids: CASSYSGRNNQPQHF. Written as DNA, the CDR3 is TGTGCCAGCAGTTATTCTGGCAGAAACAATCAGCCCCAGCATTTT.